This T cell receptor (beta chain) was sequenced in a study of T cell responses to AZD1222 COVID-19 vaccine. Study findings and constraints: Spike-specific TCR breadth and depth grew following two AZD1222 doses.

This clone was counted once. What it binds is not known. Using immunoSEQ multiplex PCR, the repertoire was profiled, and TCRdb retains in-frame clones only, with some absent. The sample shows over 130,000 clones, 85% to 95% of them seen only once. Looked up from germline, CDR1 is SEHNR and CDR2 is FQNEAQ (reference sequence). Trimming pared 5 bases from V and 6 bases from J, leaving 16 bases between. This CDR3 comprises 14 residues. This TCR came from an adult who received the AZD1222 COVID-19 vaccine. This sample comprised peripheral blood, obtained 28 days after the second AZD1222 dose. The chain links TRBV7-9 to TRBJ1-2; D might be TRBD1 (6 bases). CDR3 in DNA: TGTGCCAGCAGCGGGGGGCGCCCAGGGGATGGCTACACCTTC. Protein product: CASSGGRPGDGYTF.